This T cell receptor (beta chain) was identified during a study of beta chain features in type 1 diabetes. CDR3 length: 13 residues. Germline V gene sequence: CDR1 KGHSH, CDR2 LQKENI. V gave up 2 bases and J gave up 7 bases; unmatched junction bases: 0. Points from the study as a whole: All four CD4+ subsets from Type 1 diabetes patients carried moderately but significantly shorter TCRB CDR3s. Sequencing the cDNA could make cells with high TCR expression show up more than they should. Here, the possible influence of HLA type (on TCRB rearrangement) remained unresolved.

cDNA synthesis used the whole RNA isolate, giving expressed TCRB sequences. The data were produced by immunoSEQ multiplex PCR, yet TCRdb's version contains in-frame clones alone and is incomplete. This sample has a few hundred thousand clones, with 20% to 25% found just once. With respect to this clone: Its antigen remains unknown. This CDR3 is also generated by other DNA sequences in the sample.

Sorted CD4+ subsets: naive, central memory, regulatory, stem cell-like memory (CD45RO/CCR7/CD25/CD127/CD95/CD27 panel). The clonotype originates from a woman aged 30 to 39 with type 1 diabetes. This chain joins TRBV18 and TRBJ1-5, with 9 bases aligning to TRBD1. Input material: naive CD4+ T cells from blood. The CDR3 bases are TGTGCCAGCTCACCAGACAGGGGGCAGCCCCAGCATTTT. The encoded protein is CASSPDRGQPQHF. Drawing the rest from reference TRBV18 and TRBJ1-5, the complete variable domain is NAGVMQNPRHLVRRRGQEARLRCSPMKGHSHVYWYRQLPEEGLKFMVYLQKENIIDESGMPKERFSAEFPKEGPSILRIQQVVRGDSAAYFCASSPDRGQPQHFGDGTRLSIL.